This T cell receptor (beta chain) is from a study of T-cell reconstitution after alpha-beta-depleted transplantation in children. Unique molecular identifiers were incorporated during preparation of the TCRbeta library. TCRdb reprocessed the PCR reads with MiXCR, giving one entry per CDR3 protein. Of approximately 640,000 distinct CDR3 sequences listed, around 17% were seen once; the top ten hold over 0.95%. The V gene lost 4 bases and the J gene lost 6 bases, with 13 bases spanning the gap. Looked up from germline, CDR1 is SGHRS and CDR2 is YFSETQ. CDR3 length: 14 residues. The chain employs TRBV5-1 and TRBJ1-4, with D possibly being TRBD1 (6 bases). The sample consisted of PBMCs from the stem cell graft donor, taken from the stem cell graft. The receptor's source is a human donor who donated a stem cell graft to a child with acute myeloid leukemia. CDR3 sequence (DNA): TGCGCCAGCAGCCCCAGGGGTCGAGATGAAAAACTGTTTTTT. Encoded protein: CASSPRGRDEKLFF.